One and the same sample provided the 24 T cell receptor beta chains below, sequenced in a study of graft-versus-host responses after intestinal transplantation. Assay: immunoSEQ multiplex PCR; the TCRdb copy retains only in-frame clones and omits some. The table has about 54,000 clones, 75% to 95% seen once; the top ten hold less than 6.5%. Sequencing used PBMCs, obtained roughly 680 days after intestinal transplant. These receptors were collected from a human patient who received an intestinal transplant, so some T cells may come from the graft donor.

The chain joins TRBV18 to TRBJ2-4, with TRBD1 identical over 7 bases. This CDR3 has 14 amino acids. Germline loops: CDR1 KGHSH, CDR2 LQKENI. J was trimmed by 7 bases and V by 2 bases; bases with no gene match: 5. CDR3 amino acids: CASSPGQGENIQYF. In DNA form, the CDR3 reads TGTGCCAGCTCACCAGGGCAGGGGGAGAACATTCAGTACTTC.

The genes are TRBV11-2 and TRBJ2-7, with D perhaps matching TRBD2 (7 bases). Looked up from germline, CDR1 is SGHAT and CDR2 is FQNNGV. The CDR3 consists of 15 residues. V shed 5 bases and J shed 7 bases, with 21 bases lying between them. CDR3 in amino acids: CASSTQGLVAGEQYF. Written as DNA, the CDR3 is TGTGCCAGCAGCACACAGGGTTTGGTAGCGGGTGAGCAGTACTTC.

The V call is TRBV6-5, the J call TRBJ1-2; D is possibly TRBD1 (5 bases). Germline-derived CDR1 and CDR2 are MNHEY and SVGAGI. V dropped 8 bases and J dropped 5 bases, with 9 bases sitting between them. The CDR3 is 11 residues long. This chain's CDR3 is CASGGQYGYTF. The DNA of the CDR3 is TGTGCCAGCGGAGGACAATATGGCTACACCTTC.

The genes are TRBV4-1 and TRBJ2-7, with 8 bases aligning to TRBD2. Trimming took 3 bases from V and 5 from J; bases not matched to a gene: 6. The CDR3 length is 14 residues. The germline gives CDR1 MGHRA, CDR2 YSYEKL. CDR3 sequence reads: CASSQAGGVDEQYF. The CDR3 DNA reads as TGCGCCAGCAGCCAGGCGGGGGGCGTCGACGAGCAGTACTTC.

This chain joins TRBV19 and TRBJ1-2; 8 nucleotides line up with TRBD1. Trimming at V came to 7 bases and at J to 2 bases, leaving 6 bases not matched to a gene. The CDR3 has 14 residues. Germline-derived CDR1 and CDR2 are LNHDA and SQIVND (reference sequence). The CDR3 nucleotides read TGTGCCAGTAATCGGGACAGGTTAAACTATGGCTACACCTTC. The encoded protein is CASNRDRLNYGYTF.

This sequence joins TRBV7-9 and TRBJ1-2; D might be TRBD1 (6 bases). Germline V lookup: CDR1 SEHNR, CDR2 FQNEAQ (reference sequence). Trimming cost V 5 bases and J 7 bases, with 11 bases left between them. The CDR3 runs to 12 residues. CDR3 protein: CASSRGTTGYTF. The CDR3 DNA is TGTGCCAGCAGCCGCGGGACAACTGGCTACACCTTC.

This chain joins TRBV15 and TRBJ2-2; D call uncertain. Germline CDR1 is LNHNV and CDR2 is YYDKDF (reference sequence). V was shortened by 3 bases and J by 2 bases, with 7 bases between the two germline ends. The CDR3 has 14 amino acids. CDR3 bases: TGTGCCACCAGCAGCCTACCTAACACCGGGGAGCTGTTTTTT. Translation gives CATSSLPNTGELFF.

The genes are TRBV7-8 and TRBJ2-1; either TRBD1 or TRBD2 may fit D (6 bases each). Germline-derived CDR1 and CDR2 are SGHVS and FQNEAQ. Trimming shortened V by 1 base and J by 4 bases, and 20 bases separated the two germline ends. CDR3 length equals 18 residues. CDR3 nucleotide sequence: TGTGCCAGCAGCTTAGGATCGGGGGCCTTATGGGGTTACAATGAGCAGTTCTTC. This encodes CASSLGSGALWGYNEQFF.

The gene calls are TRBV6-5 and TRBJ2-7; D assignment may be TRBD1 or TRBD2 (6 bases each). Germline assignment: CDR1 MNHEY and CDR2 SVGAGI. The CDR3 has 13 residues. V lost 4 bases, J lost 5 bases, and 12 bases lay in between. The CDR3 DNA reads as TGTGCCAGCAGTTTCCGGGGGCCTGACGAGCAGTACTTC. It yields the protein CASSFRGPDEQYF.

The rearrangement uses TRBV19 and TRBJ1-3; D is ambiguous. CDR3 size: 14 residues. Germline V gene sequence: CDR1 LNHDA, CDR2 SQIVND (reference sequence). Trimming took off 6 bases at V and 0 bases at J, with 9 bases between the two ends. CDR3 loop: CASRQTVSGNTIYF. The CDR3 region has the DNA TGTGCCAGTAGGCAGACGGTCTCTGGAAACACCATATATTTT. Based on the CDR3 plus reference TRBV19 and TRBJ1-3, the full variable domain is DGGITQSPKYLFRKEGQNVTLSCEQNLNHDAMYWYRQDPGQGLRLIYYSQIVNDFQKGDIAEGYSVSREKKESFPLTVTSAQKNPTAFYLCASRQTVSGNTIYFGEGSWLTVV.

The genes are TRBV19 and TRBJ1-4, with 7 bases that match TRBD1. Germline lookup yields CDR1 LNHDA and CDR2 SQIVND (reference sequence). Trimming cost V 4 bases and J 6 bases; bases outside gene matches: 14. This CDR3 comprises 17 residues. CDR3 sequence: CASSKRTGTARYEKLFF. CDR3 bases: TGTGCCAGTAGTAAGAGAACCGGGACAGCCAGATATGAAAAACTGTTTTTT.

This chain joins TRBV11-3 and TRBJ2-5, with 8 bases fitting TRBD1. CDR3 length: 17 residues. Germline-derived CDR1 and CDR2 are SGHNT and YENEEA. V lost 3 bases, J lost 2 bases, and 11 bases stayed unmatched. CDR3 sequence: CASSFGMLDRAQETQYF. DNA for the CDR3: TGTGCCAGCAGCTTTGGGATGCTGGACAGGGCGCAAGAGACCCAGTACTTC.

The CDR3 loop reads CASSLGTAAEQFF. DNA of the CDR3: TGTGCCAGCAGCTTAGGTACAGCGGCTGAGCAGTTCTTC. This chain joins TRBV11-2 and TRBJ2-1; perhaps TRBD2 as D (5 bases). The CDR3 covers 13 residues. Looked up from germline, CDR1 is SGHAT and CDR2 is FQNNGV. The V gene lost 1 base and the J gene lost 9 bases, with 10 bases spanning the gap.

This chain joins TRBV29-1 and TRBJ1-2; no reliable D call. The CDR3 covers 12 residues. Germline V CDR1 and CDR2: SQVTM, ANQGSEA. Trimming took 5 bases from V and 6 from J, leaving 13 bases between them. The DNA of the CDR3 is TGCAGCGTTCGACCCGACCGAGATGGCTACACCTTC. Protein product: CSVRPDRDGYTF.

The chain employs TRBV2 and TRBJ2-1, with D perhaps TRBD1 (6 bases). With 7 bases removed from V and 3 bases from J, the gap between germline ends came to 16 bases. The CDR3 contains 15 residues. Germline assignment: CDR1 SNHLY and CDR2 FYNNEI. The DNA for the CDR3 is TGTGCCAGCAAGACGGGCCAGGGGCGCTACAATGAGCAGTTCTTC. It specifies CASKTGQGRYNEQFF.

The V call is TRBV11-2, the J call TRBJ2-7, with TRBD1 matching 8 bases. Germline values: CDR1 SGHAT, CDR2 FQNNGV. The J segment lost 2 bases and the V segment lost 5 bases, leaving 8 bases of the junction unmatched. The CDR3 covers 15 residues. The CDR3: CASSLRLGQAYEQYF. CDR3 DNA sequence: TGTGCCAGCAGCCTTCGCTTGGGACAGGCCTACGAGCAGTACTTC.

The V call is TRBV11-2, the J call TRBJ1-2, with D possibly being TRBD1 (5 bases). V lost 0 bases, J lost 8 bases, and 13 bases lay in between. Per the germline V gene, CDR1 is SGHAT and CDR2 is FQNNGV. This CDR3 is 14 amino acids long. The DNA of the CDR3 is TGTGCCAGCAGCTTAGAGCGGCAGGGAGGAGGCTACACCTTC. Translated, it gives CASSLERQGGGYTF.

This clone has a handful of counts. V gene TRBV4-1 combines with J gene TRBJ1-6; the D is unclear. V lost 0 bases to trimming and J lost 10 bases, with 13 bases between them. CDR3 length: 15 amino acids. Germline lookup yields CDR1 MGHRA and CDR2 YSYEKL. Written as DNA, the CDR3 is TGCGCCAGCAGCCAAGATCGGGTATCGGCATCACCCCTCCACTTT. As protein: CASSQDRVSASPLHF.

The V gene is TRBV30, the J gene TRBJ2-3; perhaps TRBD2 as D (6 bases). This CDR3 comprises 11 residues. Trimming took off 5 bases at V and 5 bases at J, with 8 bases between the two ends. Per germline, CDR1 GTSNPN and CDR2 SVGIG (reference sequence). The CDR3 sequence is CAWARGDTQYF. DNA of the CDR3: TGTGCCTGGGCGCGGGGAGATACGCAGTATTTT.

The rearrangement joins TRBV7-8 to TRBJ2-1, with 9 nucleotides matching TRBD2. The germline gives CDR1 SGHVS, CDR2 FQNEAQ. V was clipped by 2 bases and J by 7 bases; unmatched bases: 6. CDR3 length equals 15 residues. CDR3 nucleotides: TGTGCCAGCAGCTTAAGGGGACTAGCTCATAATGAGCAGTTCTTC. This sequence encodes CASSLRGLAHNEQFF.

A single count supports this clone. This chain joins TRBV5-4 and TRBJ2-1, with 8 bases lining up with TRBD2. The germline V gene encodes CDR1 SGHNT and CDR2 YYREEE (reference sequence). V lost 2 bases to trimming and J lost 4 bases; unmatched junction nucleotides: 2. The CDR3 extends over 14 amino acids. The CDR3 region has the DNA TGTGCCAGCAGCTTCCGCGGGGGGTACAATGAGCAGTTCTTC. Protein sequence: CASSFRGGYNEQFF.

The chain uses TRBV7-9 and TRBJ2-6; 11 nucleotides line up with TRBD2. The CDR3 covers 14 residues. Per germline, CDR1 SEHNR and CDR2 FQNEAQ (reference sequence). V gave up 5 bases and J gave up 14 bases; unmatched junction bases: 8. CDR3: CASSQTGTSGILTF. In DNA, the CDR3 is TGTGCCAGCAGCCAGACCGGGACTAGCGGCATCCTGACTTTC.

The gene calls are TRBV4-1 and TRBJ2-5; TRBD2 matches at 7 bases. With V trimmed by 1 base and J by 1 base, 0 bases remained unmatched. The CDR3 extends over 14 amino acids. Germline-derived CDR1 and CDR2 are MGHRA and YSYEKL. This CDR3 reads CASSQGTSQETQYF. The CDR3 DNA reads as TGCGCCAGCAGCCAAGGGACTAGCCAAGAGACCCAGTACTTC.

The chain recombines TRBV13 with TRBJ2-6, with TRBD1 as a possible D gene (6 bases). Germline V gives CDR1 PRHDT, CDR2 FYEKMQ (reference sequence). V was shortened by 5 bases and J by 2 bases, with 10 bases between the two germline ends. The CDR3 has 15 amino acids. CDR3 protein: CASSARQAGANVLTF. Here the CDR3 DNA reads TGTGCCAGCAGCGCGCGACAGGCTGGGGCCAACGTCCTGACTTTC.